A single T cell receptor (beta chain) is shown here with its context. Authors' data handling: Amplification of reference gene primers provided the estimated nucleated cell counts. Data came from immunoSEQ multiplex PCR; TCRdb stores just in-frame clones and leaves some out. The V and J calls and clone size are taken from that table; D and trimming were inferred from the DNA. The sample records approximately 160,000 clones, over 65% being singletons. These data come from a study of blood T cell repertoires in COVID-19. As for the study in general: Material from acute and convalescent COVID-19 was sourced from the United States, Italy and Spain. In each case, the material was cDNA or gDNA derived from T cells, B-cell-depleted T cells, or PBMCs.

Sequences were obtained from peripheral blood. This clonotype was sampled from a man aged 60 to 75 with acute or convalescent COVID-19.

DNA for the CDR3: TGTGCCAGCAGTTTGACAGGGTACGAGCAGTACTTC. Amino acids: CASSLTGYEQYF. The genes are TRBV27 and TRBJ2-7, with 7 bases that match TRBD1. The CDR3 consists of 12 residues. J gave up 4 bases and V 3 bases, and 0 bases lay outside the gene matches. Germline V lookup: CDR1 MNHEY, CDR2 SMNVEV (reference sequence).